A selection of T cell receptor beta chains follows, all from one sample in a study of PD-L1 blockade in urothelial cancer. Assay used: immunoSEQ multiplex PCR; TCRdb lists only in-frame clones, some missing. The top ten clones hold roughly 1.9% of a sample with around 50,000 clones, about 85% of them seen once. Sample: PBMCs, taken around atezolizumab (anti-PD-L1) treatment. The receptor set was obtained from a man aged 45-60 years with urothelial cancer. Each CDR3 is given with its conserved first and last residue. A D gene is named only where the DNA matches it firmly. Part of the rows lack a size; the others show once, few, many or a class for expanded clones.

TRBJ2-7	NA	12	once	TRBV10-2	CASSDSSYEQYF
TRBJ2-5	NA	16	NA	TRBV9	CASSVAGTTYQETQYF
TRBJ2-7	TRBD1	16	NA	TRBV18	CASSPSPGTGGPEQYF
TRBJ2-3	TRBD2	14	NA	TRBV7-9	CASSLEQEGTRRYF
TRBJ2-1	TRBD1	15	NA	TRBV7-6	CASSPGTGLYNEQFF
TRBJ2-7	NA	12	NA	TRBV7-2	CASSPLEDEQYF
TRBJ2-7	TRBD2	15	NA	TRBV11-2	CASRLGGSGLYEQYF
TRBJ2-1	TRBD2	14	once	TRBV10-3	CAISRTSGRDEQFF
TRBJ2-7	TRBD2	15	NA	TRBV10-2	CASSSTSGVTYEQYF
TRBJ1-5	TRBD1	18	NA	TRBV7-2	CASSQWVGQGALNWPQHF
TRBJ2-2	TRBD1	16	once	TRBV7-8	CASSLVDRGGTGELFF
TRBJ2-5	NA	15	NA	TRBV5-1	CASSSTAADQETQYF
TRBJ2-5	TRBD2	16	NA	TRBV4-2	CASSQELGGGGETQYF
TRBJ2-7	TRBD1	17	NA	TRBV9	CASSVAPGQGGWYEQYF
TRBJ2-4	TRBD1	16	NA	TRBV5-6	CASGLGRTGGSGIQYF
TRBJ1-5	NA	13	NA	TRBV6-1	CASSDQGYQPQHF
TRBJ2-7	TRBD1	16	NA	TRBV28	CASTMDRAASSYEQYF
TRBJ2-1	TRBD2	12	NA	TRBV12-5	CASGTSGRAKFF
TRBJ1-1	NA	15	NA	TRBV10-3	CAISGEERANTEAFF
TRBJ2-7	TRBD2	14	NA	TRBV19	CASSTSGGTYEQYF
TRBJ2-2	TRBD1	17	NA	TRBV9	CASSVFDRAPNTGELFF
TRBJ2-7	NA	14	NA	TRBV7-9	CASSSDIPFDEQYF
TRBJ2-3	TRBD2	15	NA	TRBV5-6	CASSPTGRGSDTQYF
TRBJ2-5	TRBD2	12	few	TRBV27	CAPRGGNETQYF
TRBJ2-7	TRBD2	15	NA	TRBV4-1	CASSQFPTSGYEQYF
TRBJ2-7	TRBD1	15	NA	TRBV18	CASSRRDRPTYEQYF
TRBJ2-5	TRBD1	15	NA	TRBV7-7	CASSLGTGGQETQYF
TRBJ2-1	NA	14	NA	TRBV7-7	CASSFSGTYNEQFF
TRBJ2-1	NA	17	NA	TRBV11-2	CASSLISGIETYNEQFF
TRBJ2-2	NA	15	NA	TRBV7-2	CASSLYRVNTGELFF
TRBJ2-2	NA	19	once	TRBV21-1	CASSRVPGQGAEWTGELFF
TRBJ2-2	NA	13	NA	TRBV2	CARGRIGTGELFF
TRBJ2-3	NA	15	NA	TRBV5-1	CASSLIGISTDTQYF
TRBJ2-4	TRBD1	13	NA	TRBV6-5	CASTDRGPNIQYF
TRBJ1-1	NA	10	once	TRBV28	CASRRTGIVF
TRBJ2-1	TRBD2	13	NA	TRBV29-1	CSTRGLYYNEQFF
TRBJ2-3	NA	14	NA	TRBV5-1	CASRDQRATDTQYF
TRBJ1-2	TRBD1	14	NA	TRBV5-6	CASSSDRANYGYTF
TRBJ2-7	TRBD2	19	NA	TRBV13	CASSPPHGTSGGATYEQYF
TRBJ2-3	NA	15	NA	TRBV11-3	CASSPGGQSTDTQYF
TRBJ1-6	TRBD1	17	NA	TRBV14	CASSQVQTGRSRSPLHF
TRBJ2-5	TRBD2	15	NA	TRBV6-1	CASSVAGTSVATQYF
TRBJ2-7	TRBD1	18	NA	TRBV2	CASSAGPPTGGAFYEQYF
TRBJ2-7	NA	13	once	TRBV5-6	CASSSGGGGEQYF
TRBJ2-5	TRBD2	15	NA	TRBV7-9	CASSFRGGQQETQYF
TRBJ1-5	TRBD1	18	NA	TRBV28	CASSHWAGQGRGNQPQHF
TRBJ2-7	TRBD1	14	NA	TRBV10-3	CAITRTGSSYEQYF
TRBJ2-3	NA	15	NA	TRBV2	CASSKQGIGTDTQYF
TRBJ2-5	TRBD2	16	NA	TRBV7-2	CASSPGLAGDQETQYF
TRBJ2-3	NA	11	NA	TRBV30	CAWIGGATQYF
TRBJ2-2	NA	17	NA	TRBV7-3	CASSLKKWEANTGELFF
TRBJ2-7	NA	13	NA	TRBV7-2	CASSLLDSYEQYF
TRBJ1-2	TRBD1	16	NA	TRBV27	CASSGGRGIFSLGYTF
TRBJ1-5	TRBD1	20	NA	TRBV5-8	CASSLGTRAHVQGRHQPQHF
TRBJ2-3	NA	13	NA	TRBV13	CASSLTGTDTQYF